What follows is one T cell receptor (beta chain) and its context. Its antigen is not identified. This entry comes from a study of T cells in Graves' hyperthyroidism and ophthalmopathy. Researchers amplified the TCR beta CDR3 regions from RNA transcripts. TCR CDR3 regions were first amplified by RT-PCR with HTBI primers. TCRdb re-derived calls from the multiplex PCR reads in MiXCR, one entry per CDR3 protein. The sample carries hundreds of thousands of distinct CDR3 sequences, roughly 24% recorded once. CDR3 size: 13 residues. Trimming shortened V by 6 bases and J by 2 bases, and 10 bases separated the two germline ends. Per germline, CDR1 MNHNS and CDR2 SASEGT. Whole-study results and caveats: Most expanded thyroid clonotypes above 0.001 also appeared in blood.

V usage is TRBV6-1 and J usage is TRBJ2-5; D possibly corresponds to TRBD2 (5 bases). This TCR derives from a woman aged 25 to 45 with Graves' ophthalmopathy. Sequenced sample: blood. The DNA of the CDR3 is TGTGCCAGCAGACGCTCGGGGCAAGAGACCCAGTACTTC. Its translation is CASRRSGQETQYF.